This T cell receptor (beta chain) was sequenced in a study of blood T cell repertoires in COVID-19. Turning to the study itself: The samples span acute and convalescent COVID-19 from the United States, Italy and Spain.

Per germline, CDR1 MDHEN and CDR2 SYDVKM. Trimming shortened V by 5 bases and J by 5 bases, and 16 bases separated the two germline ends. The CDR3 consists of 14 residues. Profiled with immunoSEQ multiplex PCR; TCRdb holds only in-frame clones, not every one. Of 200,000 to 250,000 clones detected, 70% to 90% appear once; the ten largest clones hold under 4.5%. Assignments of participants to cohorts depended upon their own reported clinical history. J is TRBJ2-7 and V is TRBV28; possible D gene TRBD2, 5 bases. Sequencing was carried out using PBMCs or T cells enriched from blood (not recorded which). This sequence originates from a man younger than 45 with acute COVID-19. CDR3 DNA sequence: TGTGCCAGCAGTGTGACCGGACTGGGCGACGAGCAGTACTTC. Translation: CASSVTGLGDEQYF.